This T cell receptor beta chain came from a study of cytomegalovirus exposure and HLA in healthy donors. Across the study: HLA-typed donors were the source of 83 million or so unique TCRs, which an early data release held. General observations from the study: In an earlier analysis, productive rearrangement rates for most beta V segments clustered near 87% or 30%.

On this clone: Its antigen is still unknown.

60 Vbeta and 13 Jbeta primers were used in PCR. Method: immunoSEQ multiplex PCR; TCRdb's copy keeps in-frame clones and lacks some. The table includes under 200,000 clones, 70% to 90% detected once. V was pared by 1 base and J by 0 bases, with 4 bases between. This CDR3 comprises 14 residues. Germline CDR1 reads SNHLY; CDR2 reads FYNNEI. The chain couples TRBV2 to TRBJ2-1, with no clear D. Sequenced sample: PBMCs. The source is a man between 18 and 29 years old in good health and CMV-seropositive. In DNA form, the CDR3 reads TGTGCCAGCAGTGAAGAGAGCTCCTACAATGAGCAGTTCTTC. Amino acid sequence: CASSEESSYNEQFF. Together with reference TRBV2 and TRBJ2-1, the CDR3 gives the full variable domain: EPEVTQTPSHQVTQMGQEVILRCVPISNHLYFYWYRQILGQKVEFLVSFYNNEISEKSEIFDDQFSVERPDGSNFTLKIRSTKLEDSAMYFCASSEESSYNEQFFGPGTRLTVL.